This TCR beta chain was retrieved from a study of cytomegalovirus exposure and HLA in healthy donors. Study-wide points: TCR beta V- and J-gene trimming, according to a later analysis, was linked to a missense DCLRE1C variant. Common viral pathogens (according to a later analysis) appeared linked to several of the most significant clusters.

With regard to this clone: Its antigen is as yet unknown.

Both 60 Vbeta primers and 13 Jbeta primers went into the PCR. Clones were read by immunoSEQ multiplex PCR, and TCRdb kept only the in-frame ones, dropping some. The sample lists approximately 130,000 clones, 75% to 90% occurring once. The clonotype comes from a middle-aged man in good health and CMV-seronegative. Material for sequencing was PBMCs.

CDR3 bases: TGTGCCAGCAGATCCCACGAGGATCCCTACGAGCAGTACTTC. Translation gives CASRSHEDPYEQYF. This chain links TRBV7-2 with TRBJ2-7; D gene ambiguous. CDR3 length: 14 amino acids. CDR1 is SGHTA and CDR2 is FQGNSA in the germline V gene. Deletions cut 6 bases from V and 2 bases from J, with 14 bases between.